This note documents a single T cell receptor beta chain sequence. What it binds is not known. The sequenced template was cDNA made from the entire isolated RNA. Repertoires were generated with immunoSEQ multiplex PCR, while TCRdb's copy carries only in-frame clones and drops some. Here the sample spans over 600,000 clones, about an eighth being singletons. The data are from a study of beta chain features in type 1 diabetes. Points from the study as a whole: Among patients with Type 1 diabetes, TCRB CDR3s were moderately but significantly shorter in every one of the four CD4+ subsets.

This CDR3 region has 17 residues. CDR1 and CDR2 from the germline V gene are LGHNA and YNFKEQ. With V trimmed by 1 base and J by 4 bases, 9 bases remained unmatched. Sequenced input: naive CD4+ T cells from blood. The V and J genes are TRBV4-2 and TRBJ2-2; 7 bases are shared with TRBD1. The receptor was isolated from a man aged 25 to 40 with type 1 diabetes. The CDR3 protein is CASSQGRQGLSTGELFF. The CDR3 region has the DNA TGTGCCAGCAGCCAAGGCCGACAGGGTTTAAGCACCGGGGAGCTGTTTTTT.